What follows are 20 T cell receptor beta chains derived from one specimen sequenced in a study of vaccination effects on CD4 cells after COVID-19. Having been cultured for roughly 10 days, the cells underwent CD4+ T cell isolation. Each participant was administered two doses of either the BNT162b2 or the mRNA-1273 vaccine. The data were produced by immunoSEQ multiplex PCR, yet TCRdb's version contains in-frame clones alone and is incomplete. The sample holds just under 75,000 clones, about 73% seen once. These receptors are not linked to any known antigen. The specimen comprised CD4+ T cells from PBMCs cultured without peptide, sampled after COVID-19 vaccination. The receptors stem from a human donor who received a COVID-19 vaccine.

J is TRBJ1-4 and V is TRBV2; D unresolved. V lost 3 bases to trimming and J lost 6 bases, with 5 bases between them. The germline gives CDR1 SNHLY, CDR2 FYNNEI. The CDR3 is 12 residues long. CDR3 amino acids: CASSDRDEKLFF. The CDR3 nucleotides read TGTGCCAGCAGTGACAGAGATGAAAAACTGTTTTTT.

The gene calls are TRBV19 and TRBJ1-5; 7 nucleotides line up with TRBD1. Trimming took 3 bases from V and 2 from J; bases not matched to a gene: 4. Germline V gene lookup returns CDR1 LNHDA and CDR2 SQIVND (reference sequence). The CDR3 totals 15 residues. CDR3 DNA sequence: TGTGCCAGTAGTATCTACGGACAGGGCAATCAGCCCCAGCATTTT. Translating it yields CASSIYGQGNQPQHF. The whole variable domain, remainder taken from reference TRBV19 and TRBJ1-5, is DGGITQSPKYLFRKEGQNVTLSCEQNLNHDAMYWYRQDPGQGLRLIYYSQIVNDFQKGDIAEGYSVSREKKESFPLTVTSAQKNPTAFYLCASSIYGQGNQPQHFGDGTRLSIL.

This chain joins TRBV10-2 and TRBJ1-5; weak D call: TRBD1 (6 bases). Germline CDR1 and CDR2: WSHSY and SAAADI. This CDR3 is built from 16 residues. Trimming shortened V by 3 bases and J by 2 bases, and 14 bases separated the two germline ends. CDR3 protein: CASSDPRGSGNQPQHF. DNA of the CDR3: TGCGCCAGCAGTGATCCCAGGGGAAGCGGCAATCAGCCCCAGCATTTT.

In its sample, this clone was seen a few times. V is TRBV27 and J is TRBJ2-1; D call uncertain. CDR1 and CDR2 from the germline V gene are MNHEY and SMNVEV (reference sequence). V gave up 6 bases and J gave up 5 bases, with 17 bases separating them. This CDR3 is built from 15 residues. The CDR3 nucleotides read TGTGCCAGCAGGAGGTCTGGGCTTCATGACAATGAGCAGTTCTTC. Protein: CASRRSGLHDNEQFF.

The chain couples TRBV6-5 to TRBJ1-5; D might be TRBD1 (5 bases). There are 13 residues in the CDR3. Trimming shortened V by 5 bases and J by 3 bases, and 8 bases separated the two germline ends. Germline CDR1 and CDR2: MNHEY and SVGAGI. CDR3 region: CASSMDTNQPQHF. The CDR3 DNA reads as TGTGCCAGCAGTATGGACACCAATCAGCCCCAGCATTTT.

The chain joins TRBV6-5 to TRBJ2-5, with D possibly TRBD1 on 5 matching bases. V lost 8 bases, J lost 1 base, and 14 bases lay in between. Germline CDR1 MNHEY, CDR2 SVGAGI. The CDR3 runs 14 residues. The CDR3 is CASRRFDSQETQYF. CDR3 bases: TGTGCCAGCCGTAGGTTCGACAGCCAAGAGACCCAGTACTTC.

The chain is built from TRBV15 and TRBJ1-2; 9 bases line up with TRBD1. Per germline, CDR1 LNHNV and CDR2 YYDKDF (reference sequence). The J segment lost 7 bases and the V segment lost 0 bases, leaving 9 bases of the junction unmatched. The CDR3 loop spans 16 amino acids. CDR3 nucleotide sequence: TGTGCCACCAGCAGAGATTTACAGGGGGCTGAGGTTGGCTACACCTTC. The encoded protein is CATSRDLQGAEVGYTF.

V is TRBV19 and J is TRBJ2-1; 7 nucleotides line up with TRBD2. Trimming removed 7 bases from V and 6 bases from J; junction bases left unmatched: 9. Germline V lookup: CDR1 LNHDA, CDR2 SQIVND (reference sequence). The CDR3 runs to 14 residues. The CDR3 region is CASNHLGGSNEQFF. In nucleotides, the CDR3 is TGTGCCAGTAACCACTTGGGAGGGAGCAATGAGCAGTTCTTC.

This clone is a singleton in its sample. V gene TRBV5-1 combines with J gene TRBJ2-1, with D tentatively TRBD1 (6 bases). This CDR3 has 15 residues. V lost 1 base and J lost 2, with 10 bases in between. CDR1 SGHRS and CDR2 YFSETQ come from the germline V gene. CDR3 sequence: CASSLLQGAYNEQFF. CDR3 coding DNA: TGCGCCAGCAGCTTGTTACAGGGAGCCTACAATGAGCAGTTCTTC.

V and J are TRBV24-1 and TRBJ2-2, with a tentative D call TRBD1 (6 bases). CDR1 is KGHDR, CDR2 SFDVKD, per germline. This CDR3 comprises 15 residues. The V end lost 5 bases, the J end lost 4 bases, and 13 bases lay between the germline ends. The CDR3 coding sequence is TGTGCCACCAGTGCCCAGGGGCCCACCACCGGGGAGCTGTTTTTT. Residues: CATSAQGPTTGELFF.

The chain carries TRBV5-1 and TRBJ2-4; 14 nucleotides align to TRBD2. CDR3 length: 20 residues. The ends lost 4 bases at V and 0 bases at J; junction bases unmatched: 12. Germline assignment: CDR1 SGHRS and CDR2 YFSETQ. The CDR3 DNA follows: TGCGCCAGCAGCATCGCTCCGGGACTAGCGGGGGATTTAGCCAAAAACATTCAGTACTTC. Its translation is CASSIAPGLAGDLAKNIQYF. The full variable domain, in which reference TRBV5-1 and TRBJ2-4 provide the parts outside the CDR3, is KAGVTQTPRYLIKTRGQQVTLSCSPISGHRSVSWYQQTPGQGLQFLFEYFSETQRNKGNFPGRFSGRQFSNSRSEMNVSTLELGDSALYLCASSIAPGLAGDLAKNIQYFGAGTRLSVL.

This clone occurred once. A read error may account for a junction end that differs from germline. J is TRBJ1-6 and V is TRBV2, with D possibly TRBD1 on 5 matching bases. The germline CDR1 and CDR2 sequences are SNHLY and FYNNEI. CDR3 length: 18 residues. CDR3 loop: CASSRDGTLSSYNSLLHF. The CDR3 region has the DNA TGTGCCAGCAGCCGGGACGGAACCCTAAGCTCCTATAATTCACTCCTCCACTTT.

The chain joins TRBV5-1 to TRBJ1-5, with D possibly matching TRBD1 (6 bases). This CDR3 is 14 amino acids long. CDR1 is SGHRS and CDR2 is YFSETQ in the germline V gene. V dropped 3 bases and J dropped 5 bases, with 12 bases sitting between them. The CDR3 is CASSSGSGDQPQHF. For the CDR3, the DNA is TGCGCCAGCAGCTCTGGCTCAGGGGATCAGCCCCAGCATTTT.

This chain uses TRBV15 with TRBJ1-3; D gene ambiguous. The ends were cut back, 0 bases at V and 1 base at J, with 13 bases in the middle. CDR1 and CDR2 (germline): LNHNV, YYDKDF (reference sequence). This CDR3 comprises 17 residues. DNA for the CDR3: TGTGCCACCAGCAGAGAGGGGAGGACGGATTCTGGAAACACCATATATTTT. This codes for CATSREGRTDSGNTIYF.

The V and J genes are TRBV7-9 and TRBJ1-1; 8 positions match TRBD1. CDR3 length equals 15 residues. V lost 1 base, J lost 4 bases, and 5 bases stayed unmatched. The germline CDR1 and CDR2 sequences are SEHNR and FQNEAQ (reference sequence). Here the CDR3 DNA reads TGTGCCAGCAGCTTAGTGACAGGGGCTGTCACTGAAGCTTTCTTT. It translates to CASSLVTGAVTEAFF. The full variable domain, in which reference TRBV7-9 and TRBJ1-1 provide the parts outside the CDR3, is DTGVSQNPRHKITKRGQNVTFRCDPISEHNRLYWYRQTLGQGPEFLTYFQNEAQLEKSRLLSDRFSAERPKGSFSTLEIQRTEQGDSAMYLCASSLVTGAVTEAFFGQGTRLTVV.

The genes are TRBV7-2 and TRBJ2-1; D possibly uses TRBD1 or TRBD2 (5 bases each). Germline V gene sequence: CDR1 SGHTA, CDR2 FQGNSA. This CDR3 comprises 15 residues. V was clipped by 6 bases and J by 5 bases, with 17 bases between them. Here the CDR3 reads CASSIAGTLNNEQFF. The CDR3 nucleotides read TGTGCCAGCAGTATAGCCGGGACGCTCAACAATGAGCAGTTCTTC.

The chain uses TRBV6-2 or TRBV6-3 and TRBJ2-5; D may be TRBD2 (6 bases). The length of the CDR3 is 14 residues. V was cut by 2 bases and J by 1 base, with 8 bases left in between. Germline loops: CDR1 MNHEY, CDR2 SVGEGT. CDR3 sequence (DNA): TGTGCCAGCAGTTACCCGGGGGTCCAAGAGACCCAGTACTTC. Residues: CASSYPGVQETQYF.

This clone was observed a handful of times. Other nucleotide sequences from this sample produce the same CDR3. The V gene is TRBV12-3 or TRBV12-4, the J gene TRBJ1-3; no clear D. This CDR3 has 13 amino acids. The V gene lost 4 bases and the J gene lost 1 base, with 5 bases spanning the gap. CDR3 DNA: TGTGCCAGCAGTTCAACATCTGGAAACACCATATATTTT. It codes for CASSSTSGNTIYF.

The V call is TRBV19, the J call TRBJ2-2; possible D gene TRBD2, 5 bases. Trimming stripped 5 bases from V and 11 bases from J, with 12 bases between. The CDR3 totals 12 residues. CDR1 and CDR2 (germline): LNHDA, SQIVND (reference sequence). DNA of the CDR3: TGTGCCAGTAGTCTAGTACCGGGAGAGCTGTTTTTT. Encoded protein: CASSLVPGELFF.

The rearrangement joins TRBV5-1 to TRBJ2-6, with 7 bases aligning to TRBD1. The CDR3 extends over 17 amino acids. Germline V gene lookup returns CDR1 SGHRS and CDR2 YFSETQ. J lost 0 bases, V lost 6 bases, and 9 bases had no gene match. This CDR3 reads CASTPWTGNSGANVLTF. In DNA form, the CDR3 reads TGCGCCAGCACCCCTTGGACAGGCAACTCTGGGGCCAACGTCCTGACTTTC.